What follows are 27 T cell receptor beta chains derived from one specimen sequenced in a study of T cell responses to AZD1222 COVID-19 vaccine listed by TCRdb under 2021. Library creation used the immunoSEQ multiplex PCR assay. TCRdb took this table from immuneACCESS and kept in-frame rearrangements with V and J called. Such tables lack part of the clones; where checked against another copy, unresolved V genes explain under half of the gap, and the rest is unexplained. Across this sample there are roughly 70,000 clones, with about four fifths seen only once. The ten largest clones take up roughly 6% of the sample. The time point label, as the study defines it: about 28 days (+/-7) after the second vaccine dose. Here the sequenced sample was peripheral blood, taken 28 days after the second AZD1222 dose. The receptors were gathered from an adult who received the AZD1222 COVID-19 vaccine.

This chain joins TRBV5-8 and TRBJ2-3, with 7 bases matching TRBD1. The CDR3 runs to 15 residues. After removal of 0 bases from V and 4 bases from J, the junction contained 5 bases not matched to a gene. Germline CDR1 is SGHTS and CDR2 is YDEGEE. In nucleotides, the CDR3 is TGTGCCAGCAGCTTGGGGACAGGTTTCGCAGATACGCAGTATTTT. This codes for CASSLGTGFADTQYF.

The genes are TRBV7-9 and TRBJ1-2, with a weak D call TRBD1 (6 bases). The CDR3 consists of 16 residues. Looked up from germline, CDR1 is SEHNR and CDR2 is FQNEAQ (reference sequence). V was clipped by 5 bases and J by 4 bases, with 20 bases between them. CDR3 residues: CASSLKSGGHFYGYTF. The DNA for the CDR3 is TGTGCCAGCAGCCTGAAGTCCGGGGGCCACTTCTATGGCTACACCTTC.

A single count supports this clone. The CDR3 DNA follows: TGTGCCAGCAGTTACCAGGGAGGAAACACCATATATTTT. Encoded protein: CASSYQGGNTIYF. The chain employs TRBV6-2 or TRBV6-3 and TRBJ1-3; D is perhaps TRBD1 (5 bases). Trimming removed 2 bases from V and 4 bases from J, with 6 bases in between. CDR3 length equals 13 residues. Germline-derived CDR1 and CDR2 are MNHEY and SVGEGT.

V is TRBV10-2 and J is TRBJ1-1; no definite D call. There are 11 residues in the CDR3. Trimming cost V 9 bases and J 5 bases, with 10 bases left between them. Germline CDR1 reads WSHSY; CDR2 reads SAAADI. CDR3 nucleotides: TGCGCCAGTTTGGCCGGGACTGAAGCTTTCTTT. It encodes CASLAGTEAFF.

The chain has TRBV7-9 and TRBJ2-7, with D unclear. V was trimmed by 5 bases and J by 1 base, leaving 9 bases between them. From germline, CDR1 is SEHNR and CDR2 FQNEAQ (reference sequence). The CDR3 has 13 residues. The CDR3 region is CASSPDGSYEQYF. In nucleotides, the CDR3 is TGTGCCAGCAGCCCAGACGGATCCTACGAGCAGTACTTC.

This sequence joins TRBV30 and TRBJ1-6; perhaps TRBD1 as D (5 bases). V dropped 2 bases and J dropped 9 bases, with 11 bases sitting between them. Germline CDR1 GTSNPN, CDR2 SVGIG (reference sequence). The CDR3 totals 13 residues. Here the CDR3 reads CAWSWAGSSPLHF. As DNA, the CDR3 is TGTGCCTGGAGTTGGGCAGGGTCTTCACCCCTCCACTTT.

V usage is TRBV19 and J usage is TRBJ2-5; TRBD1 matches 9 bases. The CDR3 runs to 13 residues. Germline trimming cut 9 bases from V and 7 bases from J; bases unmatched to any gene: 9. The germline V gene encodes CDR1 LNHDA and CDR2 SQIVND (reference sequence). The CDR3 nucleotides are TGTGCCAGCGGGACAGGGCAACCATGGACCCAGTACTTC. Amino acid sequence: CASGTGQPWTQYF.

This chain uses TRBV24-1 with TRBJ2-5; 14 bases match TRBD2. The junction had 11 bases not matched to a gene; V was cut back by 4 bases and J by 2 bases. This CDR3 is built from 19 residues. CDR1 is KGHDR, CDR2 SFDVKD, per germline. CDR3 bases: TGTGCCACCAGTGACCTTGCGGAGACTAGCGGGGGGGAACAAGAGACCCAGTACTTC. Its translation: CATSDLAETSGGEQETQYF.

V is TRBV6-5 and J is TRBJ2-5, with 10 bases that match TRBD2. Losses at the gene ends were 6 bases for V and 3 bases for J; bases not matched to a gene: 4. Germline V lookup: CDR1 MNHEY, CDR2 SVGAGI. The CDR3 spans 14 residues. DNA of the CDR3: TGTGCCAGCAGCCTGGGACTAGCGAAAGAGACCCAGTACTTC. This translates into CASSLGLAKETQYF.

The chain couples TRBV10-3 to TRBJ2-1; D ambiguous. Germline CDR1 and CDR2: ENHRY and SYGVKD. V was shortened by 3 bases and J by 4 bases, with 13 bases between the two germline ends. The CDR3 loop spans 15 amino acids. CDR3 DNA: TGTGCCATCAGTGACCGCAGACCCTTTTACAATGAGCAGTTCTTC. Translation gives CAISDRRPFYNEQFF.

This clone was counted only a few times. CDR3 nucleotides: TGCGCCAGCGGCGAGACAGGGGGCACTGATGGCTACACCTTC. As protein: CASGETGGTDGYTF. The chain couples TRBV5-1 to TRBJ1-2; 10 positions agree with TRBD1. The CDR3 covers 14 residues. Germline values: CDR1 SGHRS, CDR2 YFSETQ. V shed 7 bases and J 6 bases; nucleotides not matched to a gene: 9.

This sequence joins TRBV5-1 and TRBJ1-4, with D possibly matching TRBD1 (5 bases). From germline, CDR1 is SGHRS and CDR2 YFSETQ. The CDR3 sequence is 13 residues long. Trimming shortened V by 3 bases and J by 5 bases, and 8 bases separated the two germline ends. The CDR3 sequence is CASSWGENEKLFF. The DNA of the CDR3 is TGCGCCAGCAGCTGGGGGGAAAATGAAAAACTGTTTTTT.

The rearrangement joins TRBV5-1 to TRBJ2-5; TRBD2 aligns across 10 bases. This CDR3 is 15 amino acids long. V shed 1 base and J 3 bases; nucleotides not matched to a gene: 3. CDR1 is SGHRS and CDR2 is YFSETQ in the germline V gene. CDR3 protein: CASSLFLAGEETQYF. DNA for the CDR3: TGCGCCAGCAGCTTGTTTCTAGCGGGGGAAGAGACCCAGTACTTC.

V and J are TRBV19 and TRBJ2-3, with TRBD2 identical over 10 bases. CDR1 and CDR2 (germline): LNHDA, SQIVND (reference sequence). The CDR3 loop spans 15 amino acids. J gave up 2 bases and V 7 bases, and 6 bases lay outside the gene matches. CDR3 in DNA: TGTGCCAGTAAATCGCTAGCGGGGGACACAGATACGCAGTATTTT. The encoded protein is CASKSLAGDTDTQYF.

The chain is built from TRBV6-4 and TRBJ2-3, with a tentative D call TRBD2 (5 bases). V was shortened by 0 bases and J by 1 base, with 17 bases between the two germline ends. Germline V gene sequence: CDR1 MRHNA, CDR2 SNTAGT. The CDR3 has 18 amino acids. The CDR3: CASSDSIEGTLCTDTQYF. The CDR3 DNA reads as TGTGCCAGCAGTGACTCGATTGAGGGAACGCTATGCACAGATACGCAGTATTTT.

This clone occurred a few times. This chain links TRBV7-8 with TRBJ2-2, with D tentatively TRBD2 (6 bases). CDR1 and CDR2 from the germline V gene are SGHVS and FQNEAQ. This CDR3 is 16 amino acids long. V was trimmed by 2 bases and J by 2 bases, leaving 12 bases between them. Here the CDR3 reads CASSLRERANTGELFF. In DNA, the CDR3 is TGTGCCAGCAGCTTACGGGAGAGGGCAAACACCGGGGAGCTGTTTTTT.

The chain employs TRBV7-2 and TRBJ2-3, with TRBD1 matching 8 bases. J lost 3 bases, V lost 5 bases, and 7 bases had no gene match. The V gene's germline CDR1 is SGHTA and CDR2 FQGNSA. The CDR3 runs to 15 residues. The CDR3 DNA reads TGTGCCAGCAGCCGCCGGACAGGGAGGACAGATACGCAGTATTTT. Amino acid sequence: CASSRRTGRTDTQYF.

The chain links TRBV18 to TRBJ1-6, with D possibly being TRBD1 (6 bases). The CDR3 totals 16 residues. Germline loops: CDR1 KGHSH, CDR2 LQKENI. Trimming shortened V by 3 bases and J by 10 bases, and 19 bases separated the two germline ends. The CDR3 here is CASSPSQGNLGSPLHF. The DNA for the CDR3 is TGTGCCAGCTCACCCTCACAGGGAAACCTAGGGTCACCCCTCCACTTT.

The V call is TRBV7-8, the J call TRBJ2-1, with D perhaps matching TRBD1 (6 bases). CDR3 length equals 17 residues. The germline V and J ends were trimmed by 5 bases and 8 bases, with 25 bases remaining between them. Germline V gene data show CDR1 as SGHVS and CDR2 as FQNEAQ. The CDR3 bases are TGTGCCAGCAGCCCAAGGGGACCAGGGGACCCCTGGGATGAGCAGTTCTTC. Translating gives CASSPRGPGDPWDEQFF.

In nucleotides, the CDR3 is TGTGCCAGCAGTGAATTAGGATTCGAGGAAGCGGGGGGGCGGGAGCTGTTTTTT. Amino acids: CASSELGFEEAGGRELFF. V usage is TRBV25-1 and J usage is TRBJ2-2, with TRBD2 identical over 10 bases. This CDR3 comprises 18 residues. Germline V CDR1 and CDR2: MGHDK, SYGVNS. The V segment lost 1 base and the J segment 9 bases; nucleotides outside the gene matches: 14.

V usage is TRBV10-3 and J usage is TRBJ1-5; possibly TRBD1 for D (5 bases). CDR3 length: 14 residues. Trimming left V 5 bases short and J 0 bases short, with 8 bases between. Germline V CDR1 and CDR2: ENHRY, SYGVKD. The CDR3 region is CAISRGPSNQPQHF. CDR3 nucleotides: TGTGCCATCAGTAGGGGTCCTAGCAATCAGCCCCAGCATTTT.

This chain connects TRBV6-6 to TRBJ1-5; 7 bases are shared with TRBD1. Trimming cost V 5 bases and J 7 bases; bases outside gene matches: 5. The CDR3 length is 13 residues. From germline, CDR1 is MNHNY and CDR2 SVGAGI (reference sequence). The CDR3 DNA reads TGTGCCAGCAGTAGACAGGGTGAACAGCCCCAGCATTTT. Amino acids: CASSRQGEQPQHF.

This sequence joins TRBV5-1 and TRBJ1-4, with D unclear. From germline, CDR1 is SGHRS and CDR2 YFSETQ. The V end lost 0 bases, the J end lost 3 bases, and 12 bases lay between the germline ends. The CDR3 is 16 residues long. In DNA, the CDR3 is TGCGCCAGCAGCTTGGCGGCGGGGTCCCCTAATGAAAAACTGTTTTTT. Amino acids: CASSLAAGSPNEKLFF.

This chain connects TRBV7-2 to TRBJ2-7; the D is unclear. Trimming took 0 bases from V and 6 from J, leaving 6 bases between them. Germline V CDR1 and CDR2: SGHTA, FQGNSA. The CDR3 runs 12 residues. The CDR3 DNA reads TGTGCCAGCAGCTTAGCAGGGCGCGAGCAGTACTTC. It encodes CASSLAGREQYF.

CDR3 in DNA: TGTGCCAGCAACCCCTGGCAGGGGGCTAGGCAGCCCCAGCATTTT. This sequence encodes CASNPWQGARQPQHF. The genes are TRBV6-5 and TRBJ1-5; 8 bases map to TRBD1. This CDR3 region has 15 residues. Looked up from germline, CDR1 is MNHEY and CDR2 is SVGAGI. The V gene end was trimmed by 7 bases and the J gene end by 7 bases; junction bases not matched to a gene: 12.

This chain connects TRBV25-1 to TRBJ2-1, with 12 bases fitting TRBD2. Germline V gives CDR1 MGHDK, CDR2 SYGVNS. The CDR3 has 16 amino acids. Losses at the gene ends were 6 bases for V and 9 bases for J; bases not matched to a gene: 12. The CDR3 DNA reads TGTGCCAGCAGGAATCCAACTAGCGGGGGGCCGGGTGAGCAGTTCTTC. Its protein product is CASRNPTSGGPGEQFF.

The chain is built from TRBV27 and TRBJ1-3; maybe TRBD1 (5 bases). Germline CDR1 MNHEY, CDR2 SMNVEV (reference sequence). This CDR3 has 16 amino acids. Trimming pared 6 bases from V and 0 bases from J, leaving 15 bases between. CDR3 DNA sequence: TGTGCCAGCAGGGGGGGGAGAGGTTTCTCTGGAAACACCATATATTTT. This gives the protein CASRGGRGFSGNTIYF.